The present T cell receptor beta chain was sequenced within a study of CD8 T cells in ankylosing spondylitis. Study-level points and caveats: Some of these motif variants have turned up before, in reports on reactive arthritis synovial fluid and blood. Reportedly, matched ankylosing spondylitis synovial fluid was significantly enriched for disease-linked clones. Clones linked with disease were CD8+ and fairly uncommon in the peripheral blood. What seemed typical of ankylosing spondylitis blood was a TCR beta motif built from several highly homologous variants.

Trimming took 6 bases from V and 3 from J, leaving 17 bases between them. CDR3 length: 15 residues. Using quantitative 5'-RACE with molecular barcodes, the authors made TCR beta libraries. TCRdb re-derived calls from the 5' RACE reads in MiXCR, one entry per CDR3 protein. The sample lists 220,000 or so distinct CDR3 sequences; around 17% were seen once. This clonotype was observed a few times. What it binds is unknown. This chain connects TRBV12-3 or TRBV12-4 to TRBJ1-2, with D tentatively TRBD1 (6 bases). The specimen sequenced was blood, either unsorted or a sorted T cell fraction (not recorded which). This TCR came from a male donor with ankylosing spondylitis. The CDR3 loop reads CASRGDMSRHYGYTF. The CDR3, as DNA: TGTGCCAGCAGGGGGGACATGTCCCGGCACTATGGCTACACCTTC.